This is a list of T cell receptor beta chains from one sample in a study of cytomegalovirus exposure and HLA in healthy donors. The assay was immunoSEQ multiplex PCR, and TCRdb's table has in-frame clones only and misses some. The table records tens of thousands of clones, around nine tenths of them present only once. The source material was PBMCs. The receptors were sampled from a woman aged 30 to 39 in good health and CMV-seronegative. CDR3s include the opening cysteine and the closing phenylalanine or tryptophan. D genes are given only for firm matches. Rows may omit the clone size; those that give it use once, few, many or a size class.

D: TRBD2
size: -
J: TRBJ2-7
V: TRBV14
DNA: TGTGCCAGCAGCCATATGCAAGCGGGAGGACACTCCTACGAGCAGTACTTC
CDR3: CASSHMQAGGHSYEQYF

D: TRBD2
size: -
J: TRBJ2-5
V: TRBV28
DNA: TGTGCCAGCAAAGGCGGGAGGCCCATAGACCAAGAGACCCAGTACTTC
CDR3: CASKGGRPIDQETQYF

D: -
size: -
J: TRBJ2-1
V: TRBV11-2
DNA: TGTGCCAGCAGCCAATCTAGCTTCAATGAGCAGTTCTTC
CDR3: CASSQSSFNEQFF

D: TRBD2
size: once
J: TRBJ2-7
V: TRBV27
DNA: TGTGCCAGCAGTCCGGGAGCGGGGGGCTACGAGCAGTACTTC
CDR3: CASSPGAGGYEQYF

D: TRBD1
size: -
J: TRBJ2-5
V: TRBV11-3
DNA: TGTGCCAGCAGCTTAGGAGGGACAGGGGGCAGAGAGACCCAGTACTTC
CDR3: CASSLGGTGGRETQYF

D: TRBD1
size: -
J: TRBJ1-2
V: TRBV7-6
DNA: TGTGCCAGCAGCTCCCGACAGGGGGCGGGAGGCTACACCTTC
CDR3: CASSSRQGAGGYTF

D: TRBD2
size: -
J: TRBJ2-3
V: TRBV4-3
DNA: TGCGCCAGCAGCCAAGATAGGTCGAGCGGGAGGAGGGTTTGGGTGCAGTATTTT
CDR3: CASSQDRSSGRRVWVQYF

D: -
size: -
J: TRBJ2-2
V: TRBV9
DNA: TGTGCCAGCAGCGTATGGGCCCTGGGCACCGGGGAGCTGTTTTTT
CDR3: CASSVWALGTGELFF

D: -
size: -
J: TRBJ2-3
V: TRBV6-5
DNA: TGTGCCAGCAGCCCTTCCGACAGAACAGATACGCAGTATTTT
CDR3: CASSPSDRTDTQYF

D: -
size: -
J: TRBJ2-1
V: TRBV5-1
DNA: TGCGCCAGCAGCCCCAAGGTGGGGGCGCTGTACAATGAGCAGTTCTTC
CDR3: CASSPKVGALYNEQFF

D: -
size: -
J: TRBJ2-1
V: TRBV18
DNA: TGTGCCAGCTCCCAACAGGCGAGCTGGGGCAATGAGCAGTTCTTC
CDR3: CASSQQASWGNEQFF

D: -
size: once
J: TRBJ2-7
V: TRBV6-5
DNA: TGTGCCAGCAGTCCTCTCCGGGACAATAACTACGAGCAGTACTTC
CDR3: CASSPLRDNNYEQYF

D: TRBD1
size: -
J: TRBJ1-2
V: TRBV2
DNA: TGTGCCAGCAGCCCGAATGTAGGGACAGGGAGTTCGTGGGGCTACACCTTC
CDR3: CASSPNVGTGSSWGYTF

D: -
size: -
J: TRBJ2-1
V: TRBV21-1
DNA: TGTGCCAGCAGCAAAGGGTGCTGGGGGGGGTCCTACAATGAGCAGTTCTTC
CDR3: CASSKGCWGGSYNEQFF

D: -
size: once
J: TRBJ1-1
V: TRBV18
DNA: TGTGCCAGCTCACGATCACAGGGCGGTCGGGGGAACACTGAAGCTTTCTTT
CDR3: CASSRSQGGRGNTEAFF

D: TRBD2
size: -
J: TRBJ2-3
V: TRBV2
DNA: TGTGCCGGGCGAGACAGTAGCTGGCGGGAGGAGACAGATACGCAGTATTTT
CDR3: CAGRDSSWREETDTQYF

D: -
size: -
J: TRBJ2-5
V: TRBV27
DNA: TGTGCCAGCAGTTTCCAGAACCAAGAGACCCAGTACTTC
CDR3: CASSFQNQETQYF

D: TRBD2
size: -
J: TRBJ2-7
V: TRBV6-1
DNA: TGTGCCAGCAGTGAATTTTCGTTGTCCGGGACTAGCGGATACGAGCAGTACTTC
CDR3: CASSEFSLSGTSGYEQYF

D: TRBD2
size: once
J: TRBJ2-3
V: TRBV11-2
DNA: TGTGCCAGCACCGCCGGAGGGACTAGCGGGCACACAGATACGCAGTATTTT
CDR3: CASTAGGTSGHTDTQYF

D: TRBD2
size: -
J: TRBJ2-3
V: TRBV5-1
DNA: TGCGCCAGCAGCTTTTTGTCCACCCGACTAGCGGGATCAATGGATACGCAGTATTTT
CDR3: CASSFLSTRLAGSMDTQYF

D: -
size: -
J: TRBJ2-3
V: TRBV7-3
DNA: TGTGCCAGCAGCTCGGGTTCTTATACGCAGTATTTT
CDR3: CASSSGSYTQYF

D: -
size: -
J: TRBJ1-2
V: TRBV5-1
DNA: TGCGCCAGCAACCCTGGGGAGGGTAACTATGGCTACACCTTC
CDR3: CASNPGEGNYGYTF

D: -
size: -
J: TRBJ1-3
V: TRBV28
DNA: TGTGCCAGCAAGTCTAAACGAACTCTCCGTGGAAACACCATATATTTT
CDR3: CASKSKRTLRGNTIYF

D: TRBD1
size: -
J: TRBJ2-7
V: TRBV7-2
DNA: TGTGCCAGCAGCTTAGTAAACAGGGGGCGAGAGCAGTACTTC
CDR3: CASSLVNRGREQYF

D: TRBD2
size: -
J: TRBJ2-1
V: TRBV7-3
DNA: TGTGCCAGCAGCTTAAACGGGAGGGAGCAGTTCTTC
CDR3: CASSLNGREQFF

D: TRBD2
size: -
J: TRBJ2-7
V: TRBV7-2
DNA: TGTGCCAGCAGCTTCGGACTAGCGGGGGGACACTACGAGCAGTACTTC
CDR3: CASSFGLAGGHYEQYF

D: TRBD2
size: -
J: TRBJ2-1
V: TRBV27
DNA: TGTGCCAGCAGTCCTCTGGGGCGGGAGGGCCGGAATGAGCAGTTCTTC
CDR3: CASSPLGREGRNEQFF

D: TRBD2
size: -
J: TRBJ2-5
V: TRBV7-9
DNA: TGTGCCAGCAGCCCCCCGGGAGGCCAAGAGACCCAGTACTTC
CDR3: CASSPPGGQETQYF

D: -
size: -
J: TRBJ2-1
V: TRBV7-2
DNA: TGTGCCAGCAGCGGACCGGGACTGCCAGGGAGTGAGCAGTTCTTC
CDR3: CASSGPGLPGSEQFF

D: TRBD1
size: -
J: TRBJ2-7
V: TRBV28
DNA: TGTGCCAGCAGTTTACTCGGGACAGGGTTGATGAAGGACGAGCAGTACTTC
CDR3: CASSLLGTGLMKDEQYF

D: TRBD1
size: -
J: TRBJ2-2
V: TRBV19
DNA: TGTGCCAGTAGTAGGGGACAGGGGGCCGGGGAGCTGTTTTTT
CDR3: CASSRGQGAGELFF

D: TRBD2
size: -
J: TRBJ2-7
V: TRBV7-2
DNA: TGTGCCAGCAGTGGGGGTAGCGGGAGCGCGTACGAGCAGTACTTC
CDR3: CASSGGSGSAYEQYF

D: -
size: -
J: TRBJ1-1
V: TRBV18
DNA: TGTGCCAGCTCACCAACCGTTTACTGGGGAGCCACTGAAGCTTTCTTT
CDR3: CASSPTVYWGATEAFF

D: TRBD1
size: -
J: TRBJ1-3
V: TRBV18
DNA: TGTGCCAGCTCATGGACTACAGGGGAAACTGGAAACACCATATATTTT
CDR3: CASSWTTGETGNTIYF

D: TRBD2
size: -
J: TRBJ2-7
V: TRBV9
DNA: TGTGCCAGCAGCGTAGGTCAGACAAGCGGGAGCTACGAGCAGTACTTC
CDR3: CASSVGQTSGSYEQYF

D: -
size: once
J: TRBJ2-1
V: TRBV27
DNA: TGTGCCAGCCATGGACAGGGAGGGAATGAGCAGTTCTTC
CDR3: CASHGQGGNEQFF

D: -
size: once
J: TRBJ2-1
V: TRBV7-3
DNA: TGTGCCAGCAGCTTAGCGGGATGGTCCAATGAGCAGTTCTTC
CDR3: CASSLAGWSNEQFF

D: TRBD1
size: once
J: TRBJ2-5
V: TRBV5-4
DNA: TGTGCCAGCAGGCCCAACGCCGGGGACAGGGATGGGGAGACCCAGTACTTC
CDR3: CASRPNAGDRDGETQYF

D: -
size: -
J: TRBJ1-5
V: TRBV5-8
DNA: TGTGCCAGCAGGATAACCGGGTCCCCAGGGAAGCCCCAGCATTTT
CDR3: CASRITGSPGKPQHF

D: -
size: -
J: TRBJ2-5
V: TRBV27
DNA: TGTGCCAGCAGTTTACGCGCACAGGGCAAAGAGACCCAGTACTTC
CDR3: CASSLRAQGKETQYF